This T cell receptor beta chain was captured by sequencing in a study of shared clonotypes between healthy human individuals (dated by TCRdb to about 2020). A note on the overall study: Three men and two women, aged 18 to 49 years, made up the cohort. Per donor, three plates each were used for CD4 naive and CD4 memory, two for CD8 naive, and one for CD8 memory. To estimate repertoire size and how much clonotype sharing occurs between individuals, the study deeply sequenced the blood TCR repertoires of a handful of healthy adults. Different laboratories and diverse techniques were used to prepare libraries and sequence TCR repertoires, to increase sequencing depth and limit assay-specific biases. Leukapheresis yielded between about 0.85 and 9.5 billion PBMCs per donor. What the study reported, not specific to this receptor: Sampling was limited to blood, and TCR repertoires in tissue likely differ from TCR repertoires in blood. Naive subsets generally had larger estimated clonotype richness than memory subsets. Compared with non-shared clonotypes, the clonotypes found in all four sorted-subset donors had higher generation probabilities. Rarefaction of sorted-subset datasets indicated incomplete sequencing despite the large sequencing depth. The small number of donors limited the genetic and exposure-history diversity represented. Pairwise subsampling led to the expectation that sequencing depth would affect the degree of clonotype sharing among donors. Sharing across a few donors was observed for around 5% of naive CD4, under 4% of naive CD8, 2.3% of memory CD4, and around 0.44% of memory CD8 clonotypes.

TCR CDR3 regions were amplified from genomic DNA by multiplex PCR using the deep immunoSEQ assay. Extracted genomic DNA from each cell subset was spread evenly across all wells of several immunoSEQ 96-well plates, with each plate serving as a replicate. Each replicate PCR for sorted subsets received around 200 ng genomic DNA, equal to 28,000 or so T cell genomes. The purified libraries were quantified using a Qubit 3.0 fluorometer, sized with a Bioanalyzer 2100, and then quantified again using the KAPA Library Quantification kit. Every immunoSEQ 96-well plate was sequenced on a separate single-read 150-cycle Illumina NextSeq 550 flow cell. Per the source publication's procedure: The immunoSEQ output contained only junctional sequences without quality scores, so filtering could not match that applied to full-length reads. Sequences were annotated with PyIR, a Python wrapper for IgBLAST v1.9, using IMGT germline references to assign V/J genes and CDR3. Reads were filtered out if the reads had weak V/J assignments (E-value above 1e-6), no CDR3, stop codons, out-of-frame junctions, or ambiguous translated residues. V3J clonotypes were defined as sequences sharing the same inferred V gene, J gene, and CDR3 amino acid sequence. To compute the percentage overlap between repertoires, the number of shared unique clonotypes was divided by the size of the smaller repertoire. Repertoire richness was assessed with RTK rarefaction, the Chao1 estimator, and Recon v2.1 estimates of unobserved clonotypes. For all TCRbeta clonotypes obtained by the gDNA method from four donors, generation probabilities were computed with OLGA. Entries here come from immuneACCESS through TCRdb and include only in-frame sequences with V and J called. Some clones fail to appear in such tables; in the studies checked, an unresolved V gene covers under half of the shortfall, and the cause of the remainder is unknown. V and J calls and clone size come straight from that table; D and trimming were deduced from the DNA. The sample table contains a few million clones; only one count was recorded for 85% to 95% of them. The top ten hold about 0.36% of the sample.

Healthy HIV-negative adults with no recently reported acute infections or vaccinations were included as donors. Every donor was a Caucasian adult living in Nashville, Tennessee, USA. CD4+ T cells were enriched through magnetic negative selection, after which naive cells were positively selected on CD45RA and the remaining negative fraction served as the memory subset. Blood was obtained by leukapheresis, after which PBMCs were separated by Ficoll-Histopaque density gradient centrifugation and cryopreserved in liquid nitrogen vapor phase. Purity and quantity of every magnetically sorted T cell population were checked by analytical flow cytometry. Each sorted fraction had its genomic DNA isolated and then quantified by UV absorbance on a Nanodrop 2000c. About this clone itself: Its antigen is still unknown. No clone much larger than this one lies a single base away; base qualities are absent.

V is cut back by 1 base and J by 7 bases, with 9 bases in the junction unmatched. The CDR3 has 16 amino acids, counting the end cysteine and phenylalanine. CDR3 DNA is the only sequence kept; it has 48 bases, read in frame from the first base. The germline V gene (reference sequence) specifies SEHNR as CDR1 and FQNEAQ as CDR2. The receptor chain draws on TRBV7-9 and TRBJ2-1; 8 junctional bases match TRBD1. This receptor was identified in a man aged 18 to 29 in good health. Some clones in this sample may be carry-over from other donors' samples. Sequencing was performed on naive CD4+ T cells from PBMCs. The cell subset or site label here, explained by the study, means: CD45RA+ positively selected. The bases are TGTGCCAGCAGCTTAGAGGGCAGGGGGCTAGGAAATGAGCAGTTCTTC. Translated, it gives CASSLEGRGLGNEQFF.